Below are 10 T cell receptor beta chains sequenced from a single sample in a study of T cells in Graves' hyperthyroidism and ophthalmopathy. There were TCR beta CDR3 regions amplified from RNA transcripts. RT-PCR in the first round (using the HTBI primer set) targeted the TCR CDR3. TCRdb processed the multiplex PCR reads anew with MiXCR; each CDR3 protein has one entry. The table has about 640,000 distinct CDR3 sequences, less than 25% seen once. The sequenced sample consisted of blood. The receptors come from a young man with Graves' ophthalmopathy.

CDR3 nucleotide sequence: TGTGCCAGCATGACCAGCGGGGGGTGGAACACCGGGGAGCTGTTTTTT. Translation gives CASMTSGGWNTGELFF. The chain uses TRBV6-1 and TRBJ2-2; 9 bases are a match to TRBD2. Trimming took 7 bases from V and 1 from J; bases not matched to a gene: 7. This CDR3 is 16 amino acids long. Germline V gives CDR1 MNHNS, CDR2 SASEGT.

This clonotype was observed many times. V gene TRBV30 combines with J gene TRBJ1-5; D is ambiguous. The CDR3 runs to 14 residues. Germline CDR1 reads GTSNPN; CDR2 reads SVGIG (reference sequence). The V end was cut by 2 bases, the J end by 7 bases, with 15 bases between. CDR3 coding DNA: TGTGCCTGGAGTACGGGCGAGATGGGGCAGCCCCAGCATTTT. Amino acid sequence: CAWSTGEMGQPQHF.

This clonotype has a handful of counts. V gene TRBV27 combines with J gene TRBJ2-1, with TRBD2 matching 10 bases. V lost 6 bases and J lost 9; bases outside the gene matches: 8. The length of the CDR3 is 14 residues. Germline CDR1 reads MNHEY; CDR2 reads SMNVEV (reference sequence). CDR3 loop: CASSPLAGAREQFF. CDR3 DNA sequence: TGTGCCAGCAGCCCTCTAGCGGGGGCTCGTGAGCAGTTCTTC.

The table lists this clonotype with many counts. The CDR3 reads CASSLRGGRANNEQFF. In DNA, the CDR3 is TGTGCCAGCAGCTTACGGGGCGGGAGGGCAAACAATGAGCAGTTCTTC. The chain joins TRBV7-3 to TRBJ2-1, with TRBD2 matching 9 bases. The CDR3 contains 16 residues. Trimming took 2 bases from V and 5 from J; bases not matched to a gene: 7. Germline assignment: CDR1 SGHTA and CDR2 FQGTGA.

The chain carries TRBV20-1 and TRBJ1-2; D remains ambiguous. Trimming stripped 3 bases from V and 2 bases from J, with 10 bases between. Germline V gene sequence: CDR1 DFQATT, CDR2 SNEGSKA (reference sequence). This CDR3 is built from 13 residues. CDR3 sequence: CSARLNRNYGYTF. The CDR3 DNA reads as TGCAGTGCTAGGCTTAACCGGAACTATGGCTACACCTTC.

The gene calls are TRBV4-2 and TRBJ2-3; 11 positions match TRBD2. The CDR3 spans 19 residues. The germline V gene has CDR1 LGHNA and CDR2 YNFKEQ. With V trimmed by 0 bases and J by 0 bases, 8 bases remained unmatched. CDR3 DNA: TGTGCCAGCAGCCAAGAGTTCACCTGGACTAGCGGGAGCACAGATACGCAGTATTTT. Translated: CASSQEFTWTSGSTDTQYF.

This clonotype has a count of ten or more. The gene calls are TRBV28 and TRBJ1-2; tentatively, D is TRBD1 (6 bases). This CDR3 region has 16 residues. The germline gives CDR1 MDHEN, CDR2 SYDVKM. V gave up 5 bases and J gave up 2 bases, with 18 bases separating them. CDR3 bases: TGTGCCAGCAGTGACGGCGGGACACCCAACAACTATGGCTACACCTTC. The encoded protein is CASSDGGTPNNYGYTF.

This clonotype has only a few counts. The chain joins TRBV12-3 or TRBV12-4 to TRBJ2-7; 8 bases are shared with TRBD2. This CDR3 is built from 12 residues. The J segment lost 6 bases and the V segment lost 5 bases, leaving 3 bases of the junction unmatched. The CDR3 region has the DNA TGTGCCAGCAGTGATAGCGGGATCGAGCAGTACTTC. This encodes CASSDSGIEQYF.

This clonotype was detected only a few times. This rearrangement joins TRBV30 to TRBJ2-2, with D maybe TRBD1 (5 bases). The CDR3 runs to 12 residues. Trimming took off 2 bases at V and 6 bases at J, with 7 bases between the two ends. Germline loops: CDR1 GTSNPN, CDR2 SVGIG (reference sequence). CDR3: CAWSRGSGELFF. DNA for the CDR3: TGTGCCTGGAGTAGGGGATCCGGGGAGCTGTTTTTT.

The table lists this clonotype with a few counts. The gene calls are TRBV25-1 and TRBJ1-6; D is perhaps TRBD1 (6 bases). Trimming left V 0 bases short and J 9 bases short, with 12 bases between. CDR1 is MGHDK and CDR2 is SYGVNS in the germline V gene. The CDR3 length is 15 residues. The chain's CDR3 is CASSEYEGGSSPLHF. CDR3 in DNA: TGTGCCAGCAGTGAATATGAGGGGGGAAGTTCACCCCTCCACTTT.